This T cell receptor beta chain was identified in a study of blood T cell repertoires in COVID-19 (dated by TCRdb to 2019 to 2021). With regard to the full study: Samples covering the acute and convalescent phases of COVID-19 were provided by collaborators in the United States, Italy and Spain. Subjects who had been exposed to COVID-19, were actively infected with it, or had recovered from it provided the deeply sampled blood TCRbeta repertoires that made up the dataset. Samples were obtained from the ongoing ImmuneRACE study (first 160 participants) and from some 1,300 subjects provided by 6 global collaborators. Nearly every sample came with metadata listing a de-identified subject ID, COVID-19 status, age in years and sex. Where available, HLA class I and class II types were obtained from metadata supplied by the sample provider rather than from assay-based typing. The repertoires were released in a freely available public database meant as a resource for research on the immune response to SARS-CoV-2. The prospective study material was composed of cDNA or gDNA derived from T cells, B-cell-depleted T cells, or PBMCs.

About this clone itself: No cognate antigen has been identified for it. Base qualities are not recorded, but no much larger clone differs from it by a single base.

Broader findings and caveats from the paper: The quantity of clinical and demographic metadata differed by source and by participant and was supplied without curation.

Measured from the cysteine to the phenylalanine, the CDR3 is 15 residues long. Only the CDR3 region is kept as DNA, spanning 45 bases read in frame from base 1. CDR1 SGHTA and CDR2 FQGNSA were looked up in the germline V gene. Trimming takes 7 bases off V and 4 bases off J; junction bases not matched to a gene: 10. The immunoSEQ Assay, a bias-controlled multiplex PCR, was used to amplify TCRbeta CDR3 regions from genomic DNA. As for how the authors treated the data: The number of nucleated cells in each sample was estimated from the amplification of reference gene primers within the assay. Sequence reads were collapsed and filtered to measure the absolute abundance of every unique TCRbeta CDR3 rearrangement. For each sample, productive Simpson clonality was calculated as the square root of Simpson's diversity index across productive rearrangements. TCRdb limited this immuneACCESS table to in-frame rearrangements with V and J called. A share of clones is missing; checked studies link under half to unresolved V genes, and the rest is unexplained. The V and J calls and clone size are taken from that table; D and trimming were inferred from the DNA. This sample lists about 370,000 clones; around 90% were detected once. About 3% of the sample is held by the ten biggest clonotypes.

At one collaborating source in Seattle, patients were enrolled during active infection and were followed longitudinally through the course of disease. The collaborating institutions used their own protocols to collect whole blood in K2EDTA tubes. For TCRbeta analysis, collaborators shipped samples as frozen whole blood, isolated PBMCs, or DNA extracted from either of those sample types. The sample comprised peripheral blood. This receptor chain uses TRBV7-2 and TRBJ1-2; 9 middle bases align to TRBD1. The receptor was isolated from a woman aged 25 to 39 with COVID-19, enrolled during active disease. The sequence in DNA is TGTGCCAGCACCGTAAGGACAGGGGCGAGCTATGGCTACACCTTC. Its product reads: CASTVRTGASYGYTF.